Listed below are T cell receptor beta chains from one sample, sequenced in a study of CD8+ T cells in alopecia areata. Libraries were prepared by immunoSEQ multiplex PCR; TCRdb keeps only in-frame clonotypes and omits some of them. Found here are roughly 190,000 clones, over 55% of them singletons; the top ten hold around 0.92%. The source was CD4+ T cells sorted from blood, collected at week 24, from a patient treated with tofacitinib. These receptors originate from a human donor with alopecia areata. The CDR3 runs from the conserved cysteine through the conserved F or W. Fields, in order: V gene, J gene, clone size, D gene, CDR3 DNA, CDR3 protein. A D gene is named only where the DNA matches it firmly. Clone size is shown for a subset of rows, as once, few, many or a class of expanded clone.

>TRBV4-1|TRBJ2-2|-|-
TGCGCCAGCAGCCAAGAGAGAGGAGGCGGGGAGCTGTTTTTT
CASSQERGGGELFF
>TRBV5-6|TRBJ1-5|-|-
TGTGCCAGCAGCTTGATAGGGTCCAATCAGCCCCAGCATTTT
CASSLIGSNQPQHF
>TRBV7-2|TRBJ1-6|-|-
TGTGCCAGCAGCTTAGCCCATTATAATTCACCCCTCCACTTT
CASSLAHYNSPLHF
>TRBV7-2|TRBJ2-2|-|-
TGTGCCAGCAGCTTGGGAGTGAACACCGGGGAGCTGTTTTTT
CASSLGVNTGELFF
>TRBV6-6|TRBJ1-4|-|-
TGTGCCAGCAGTTACGGGGAGGGACTGTTTTTT
CASSYGEGLFF
>TRBV2|TRBJ2-5|few|TRBD2
TGTGCCAGCAGTGATGATAGCGGGGGTGAGACCCAGTACTTC
CASSDDSGGETQYF
>TRBV4-3|TRBJ1-6|-|-
TGCGCCAGCAGCCAAGGAGGGTCACCCCTCCACTTT
CASSQGGSPLHF
>TRBV29-1|TRBJ2-2|-|TRBD1
TGCAGCGCGGGACAGGGTATAACGCACACCGGGGAGCTGTTTTTT
CSAGQGITHTGELFF
>TRBV15|TRBJ2-6|few|-
TGTGCCACCAGCAGAGAAGCCGGGCCGGGAGGGGCCAACGTCCTGACTTTC
CATSREAGPGGANVLTF
>TRBV5-1|TRBJ2-7|few|-
TGCGCCAGCAGCTTGGTGGGGTCCTACGAGCAGTACTTC
CASSLVGSYEQYF
>TRBV30|TRBJ1-1|few|TRBD1
TGTGCCTGGAGTGTACTGCCCGGACAGGGGGAAGCTTTCTTT
CAWSVLPGQGEAFF
>TRBV5-6|TRBJ1-5|-|-
TGTGCCAGCAGCTTGGGCCGAGGCCTAGGCAATCAGCCCCAGCATTTT
CASSLGRGLGNQPQHF
>TRBV6-6|TRBJ1-5|few|-
TGTGCCAGCAGTTACGGTTCCGGGCAAGGCAATCAGCCCCAGCATTTT
CASSYGSGQGNQPQHF
>TRBV10-3|TRBJ2-2|-|-
TGTGCCATCAGTGAAGGGCGGTCCGGGGAGCTGTTTTTT
CAISEGRSGELFF
>TRBV29-1|TRBJ2-2|-|-
TGCAGCGTTGACTTCACCGGGGAGCTGTTTTTT
CSVDFTGELFF
>TRBV2|TRBJ2-1|once|-
TGTGCCAGCACCGAAACACAGGGCTCCTACAATGAGCAGTTCTTC
CASTETQGSYNEQFF
>TRBV7-6|TRBJ1-6|-|TRBD1
TGTGCCAGCAGCTTACAGACAGGGGGCAATTCACCCCTCCACTTT
CASSLQTGGNSPLHF
>TRBV9|TRBJ2-5|few|-
TGTGCCAGCAGCGTAGGCAGCAGGGGAGGGGAGACCCAGTACTTC
CASSVGSRGGETQYF
>TRBV2|TRBJ2-4|-|TRBD2
TGTGCCAGCAGCTTTAAGGCTAGCGGGGTAGGAGACATTCAGTACTTC
CASSFKASGVGDIQYF
>TRBV2|TRBJ2-5|-|TRBD1
TGTGCCAGCAGTGAAGCGCCGTACGACAGGGGCACGGAGACCCAGTACTTC
CASSEAPYDRGTETQYF
>TRBV7-8|TRBJ1-6|few|-
TGTGCCAGCAGCCAGGCGGTGGGGAATTCACCCCTCCACTTT
CASSQAVGNSPLHF
>TRBV29-1|TRBJ1-3|-|-
TGCAGCGTTGATCCCGATTCTGGAAACACCATATATTTT
CSVDPDSGNTIYF
>TRBV29-1|TRBJ2-5|few|TRBD2
TGCAGCGTTGATCCGGGGGGAGAGACCCAGTACTTC
CSVDPGGETQYF
>TRBV19|TRBJ2-7|few|-
TGTGCCAGTAGTCGGGATTCCTACGAGCAGTACTTC
CASSRDSYEQYF
>TRBV10-2|TRBJ2-1|-|TRBD2
TGCGCCAGCAGTGAGTCTGGGACTAGGTGGAATGAGCAGTTCTTC
CASSESGTRWNEQFF
>TRBV29-1|TRBJ2-7|-|TRBD1
TGCAGCGTTGTAGGGCAGGGGGCTTGGGAGCAGTACTTC
CSVVGQGAWEQYF
>TRBV5-6|TRBJ1-6|-|-
TGTGCCAGCAGCTTGAGACGGAATTCACCCCTCCACTTT
CASSLRRNSPLHF
>TRBV29-1|TRBJ2-3|-|-
TGCAGCGTGGATCCGGGCTCAGATACGCAGTATTTT
CSVDPGSDTQYF
>TRBV5-1|TRBJ2-3|-|-
TGCGCCAGCAGCTCAACCCCGTCGGAAGGTACGCAGTATTTT
CASSSTPSEGTQYF